This passage covers 15 T cell receptor beta chains from one sample sequenced in a study of control samples from healthy donors and cancer patients. Using immunoSEQ multiplex PCR, the repertoire was profiled, and TCRdb retains in-frame clones only, with some absent. Seen here are about 130,000 clones, about 92% observed once, and the top ten hold under 2%. The source material was PBMCs. These receptor sequences come from a man over 45 with head and neck cancer.

V and J are TRBV19 and TRBJ1-3; D is possibly TRBD1 (6 bases). The CDR3 is 15 residues long. Trimming took 6 bases from V and 4 from J, leaving 16 bases between them. Germline V gene sequence: CDR1 LNHDA, CDR2 SQIVND (reference sequence). The CDR3 sequence: CASRPIGGRGNTIYF. The CDR3 coding sequence is TGTGCCAGTAGACCTATAGGGGGGCGCGGAAACACCATATATTTT.

This clone has only one observation. V usage is TRBV9 and J usage is TRBJ1-3; D not certain. Germline assignment: CDR1 SGDLS and CDR2 YYNGEE. The CDR3 is 13 amino acids. Trimming stripped 4 bases from V and 1 base from J, with 6 bases between. CDR3 sequence (DNA): TGTGCCAGCAGCACCGGGTCTGGAAACACCATATATTTT. Residues: CASSTGSGNTIYF.

J is TRBJ2-3 and V is TRBV11-1; 9 bases fit TRBD1. This CDR3 comprises 15 residues. Unmatched junction bases numbered 7, after V lost 0 bases and J lost 9 bases. Germline CDR1 and CDR2: SGHAT and FQDESV (reference sequence). The CDR3 DNA is TGTGCCAGCAGCTTAGCGAGGGGACAGGGACCAACGCAGTATTTT. It encodes CASSLARGQGPTQYF.

This clone was picked up one time. The J gene is TRBJ1-2, the V gene TRBV30; a possible D gene is TRBD1 (5 bases). This CDR3 contains 13 residues. Germline V gene data show CDR1 as GTSNPN and CDR2 as SVGIG (reference sequence). Trimming pared 4 bases from V and 3 bases from J, leaving 12 bases between. The CDR3 region is CAWTRGGHYGYTF. For the CDR3, the DNA is TGTGCCTGGACCCGGGGGGGACACTATGGCTACACCTTC.

This chain joins TRBV24-1 and TRBJ2-3, with D uncertain. The germline gives CDR1 KGHDR, CDR2 SFDVKD. The CDR3 is 15 residues long. Trimming took off 7 bases at V and 2 bases at J, with 15 bases between the two ends. The CDR3 sequence: CATSDASVDTDTQYF. In nucleotides, the CDR3 is TGTGCCACCAGCGACGCTTCGGTAGACACAGATACGCAGTATTTT.

CDR3 residues: CASSFWLAPNTQYF. In DNA form, the CDR3 reads TGTGCCAGCAGCTTTTGGCTAGCCCCGAATACGCAGTATTTT. The V and J genes are TRBV5-4 and TRBJ2-3; possibly TRBD2 for D (5 bases). CDR1 and CDR2 from the germline V gene are SGHNT and YYREEE (reference sequence). Trimming stripped 2 bases from V and 7 bases from J, with 14 bases between. CDR3 length: 14 residues.

The CDR3 DNA follows: TGTGCCAGCAGATCCGACAGGGACCGTAACTATGGCTACACCTTC. Translation gives CASRSDRDRNYGYTF. The chain recombines TRBV7-8 with TRBJ1-2; 7 nucleotides align to TRBD1. Germline V gene data show CDR1 as SGHVS and CDR2 as FQNEAQ. This CDR3 region has 15 residues. The trim removed 6 bases at V and 1 base at J, leaving 8 bases unmatched.

This clone has only one observation. The chain links TRBV18 to TRBJ2-3, with D perhaps TRBD1 (5 bases). The CDR3 is 14 amino acids. Trimming cost V 2 bases and J 2 bases, with 8 bases left between them. In germline, CDR1 is KGHSH, CDR2 LQKENI. The DNA of the CDR3 is TGTGCCAGCTCACCAAGGGGTTCCACAGATACGCAGTATTTT. It encodes CASSPRGSTDTQYF.

The V gene is TRBV28, the J gene TRBJ1-2; possible D gene TRBD1, 5 bases. Trimming shortened V by 2 bases and J by 5 bases, and 6 bases separated the two germline ends. The CDR3 contains 12 residues. CDR1 is MDHEN and CDR2 is SYDVKM in the germline V gene. The CDR3 DNA is TGTGCCAGCAGTTTAGCAGGGTATGGCTACACCTTC. It specifies CASSLAGYGYTF.

The J gene is TRBJ2-5, the V gene TRBV3-1 (or the pseudogene TRBV3-2); 11 bases match TRBD2. The germline gives CDR1 LGHDT, CDR2 YNNKEL (reference sequence). Trimming removed 5 bases from V and 1 base from J; junction bases left unmatched: 12. The CDR3 covers 18 residues. The CDR3 coding sequence is TGTGCCAGCAGCAAAGGAGTAGGCGGACTAGCGGGCCAAGAGACCCAGTACTTC. It specifies CASSKGVGGLAGQETQYF.

V and J are TRBV5-1 and TRBJ2-2; a possible D gene is TRBD1 (6 bases). CDR1 is SGHRS, CDR2 YFSETQ, per germline. The CDR3 is 14 amino acids. Trimming took off 2 bases at V and 10 bases at J, with 15 bases between the two ends. CDR3 nucleotide sequence: TGCGCCAGCAGCTTAACAGGGATCACAGCGGAGCTGTTTTTT. This gives the protein CASSLTGITAELFF.

This sequence joins TRBV11-3 and TRBJ2-1; possibly TRBD2 for D (6 bases). The V end was cut by 5 bases, the J end by 9 bases, with 14 bases between. The V gene's germline CDR1 is SGHNT and CDR2 YENEEA. There are 13 residues in the CDR3. The CDR3 DNA follows: TGTGCCAGCAGCCAACCCGGGGGAGTTGAGCAGTTCTTC. Encoded protein: CASSQPGGVEQFF.

The chain carries TRBV14 and TRBJ2-7; 12 positions match TRBD1. With 3 bases clipped from V and 0 bases from J, the junction kept 6 bases outside the gene matches. The CDR3 contains 17 residues. CDR1 is SGHDN, CDR2 FVKESK, per germline. The CDR3 sequence: CASSHLGQGASSYEQYF. CDR3 in DNA: TGTGCCAGCAGCCACTTGGGACAGGGGGCATCCTCCTACGAGCAGTACTTC.

The J gene is TRBJ1-2, the V gene TRBV4-1; TRBD1 aligns across 7 bases. The V and J ends lost 1 base and 6 bases, in that order; junction bases with no gene match: 8. This CDR3 spans 15 amino acids. The germline CDR1 and CDR2 sequences are MGHRA and YSYEKL. Written as DNA, the CDR3 is TGCGCCAGCAGCCAAGCTACAGGGGAGACGGATGGCTACACCTTC. This translates into CASSQATGETDGYTF.

The rearrangement joins TRBV28 to TRBJ1-1; D uncertain. The CDR3 runs to 13 residues. V lost 6 bases and J 7 bases, leaving 15 bases between the germline ends. Looked up from germline, CDR1 is MDHEN and CDR2 is SYDVKM. The CDR3 nucleotides read TGTGCCAGCAGCCCTCGGGTGCGGGTTGAAGCTTTCTTT. Its protein product is CASSPRVRVEAFF. The full variable domain, rest sourced from reference TRBV28 and TRBJ1-1, is DVKVTQSSRYLVKRTGEKVFLECVQDMDHENMFWYRQDPGLGLRLIYFSYDVKMKEKGDIPEGYSVSREKKERFSLILESASTNQTSMYLCASSPRVRVEAFFGQGTRLTVV.